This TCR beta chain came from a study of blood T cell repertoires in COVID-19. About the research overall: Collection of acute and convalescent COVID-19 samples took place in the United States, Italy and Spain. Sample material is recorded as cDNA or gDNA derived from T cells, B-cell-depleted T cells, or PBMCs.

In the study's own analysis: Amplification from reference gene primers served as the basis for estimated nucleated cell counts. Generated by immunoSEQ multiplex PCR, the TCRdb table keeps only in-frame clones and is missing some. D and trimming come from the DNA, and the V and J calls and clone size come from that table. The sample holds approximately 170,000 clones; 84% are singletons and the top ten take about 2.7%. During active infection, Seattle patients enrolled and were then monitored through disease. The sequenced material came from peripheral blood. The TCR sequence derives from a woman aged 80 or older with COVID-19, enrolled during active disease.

Here the CDR3 DNA reads TGTGCCATCCGCTCCGGCACTAGCGGGAGGCGCGGAGAGACCCAGTACTTC. Protein sequence: CAIRSGTSGRRGETQYF. This chain links TRBV27 with TRBJ2-5; TRBD2 matches at 12 bases. Trimming cost V 10 bases and J 4 bases; bases outside gene matches: 16. This CDR3 has 17 residues. Germline CDR1 reads MNHEY; CDR2 reads SMNVEV (reference sequence).